This T cell receptor (beta chain) was sequenced for a study of T-cell reconstitution after alpha-beta-depleted transplantation in children (dated by TCRdb to 2016 to 2017). Context from the whole study: The study quantitatively tracked T-cell immune reconstitution after TCRalphabeta/CD19-depleted allogeneic hematopoietic cell transplantation in children using TCR repertoire profiling.

As regards this clonotype: Its antigen target is currently unknown. Base qualities are not provided; no much larger clone lies one nucleotide away.

The junction shows trimming of 3 bases on V and 12 bases on J, plus 9 bases between the germline ends. CDR1 and CDR2 (KGHSH, LQKENI) derive from the germline V gene. From the cysteine through the phenylalanine, the CDR3 covers 12 amino acids. Only the CDR3 portion is preserved as DNA: 36 bases, with reading frame beginning at the first base. Library prep was done by PCR. Data came from an Illumina HiSeq 2500. To normalize quantification of the TCRbeta repertoire, the TCR libraries were built with molecular barcoding that relied on unique molecular identifiers. Using fastp at Q25 and MiXCR, TCRdb reprocessed the public reads and kept productive beta chains. Rows are combined by CDR3 protein, so each entry shows the most common genes and DNA. The table for this sample lists some 530,000 distinct CDR3 sequences; approximately 12% of them were counted only once. Together, the top ten hold about 6% of the sample.

In this chain, TRBV18 is recombined with TRBJ1-6, and possibly TRBD1, on 5 matching bases. The sequence came from a human donor who donated a stem cell graft to a child with combined immunodeficiency. The specimen comprised PBMCs from the stem cell graft donor, sampled from the stem cell graft. The CDR3 loop reads CASSPGDGPLHF. The DNA reads TGTGCCAGCTCACCCGGGGACGGACCCCTCCACTTT. The entire variable domain, with the stretches around the CDR3 drawn from the reference TRBV18 and TRBJ1-6 proteins, is NAGVMQNPRHLVRRRGQEARLRCSPMKGHSHVYWYRQLPEEGLKFMVYLQKENIIDESGMPKERFSAEFPKEGPSILRIQQVVRGDSAAYFCASSPGDGPLHFGNGTRLTVT.